This TCR beta chain was captured in a study of control samples from healthy donors and cancer patients. This CDR3 is 15 amino acids long. Trimming stripped 2 bases from V and 5 bases from J, with 14 bases between. Germline lookup yields CDR1 MDHEN and CDR2 SYDVKM. Assay: immunoSEQ multiplex PCR; the TCRdb copy retains only in-frame clones and omits some. The table includes 120,000 or so clones, less than 90% detected once. The sequencing input was blood. The clonotype originates from a man between 18 and 35 years old in good health. The V and J genes are TRBV28 and TRBJ2-3; a weak D match, TRBD1 (6 bases). The CDR3 DNA sequence: TGTGCCAGCAGTTTAGGGACAACCCAGGGAGATACGCAGTATTTT. Translating it yields CASSLGTTQGDTQYF. Complete variable domain (other parts from reference TRBV28 and TRBJ2-3): DVKVTQSSRYLVKRTGEKVFLECVQDMDHENMFWYRQDPGLGLRLIYFSYDVKMKEKGDIPEGYSVSREKKERFSLILESASTNQTSMYLCASSLGTTQGDTQYFGPGTRLTVL.